Sequencing of this T cell receptor (beta chain) was carried out in a study of naive and memory T cell subsets. The beta constant-region primer was an equimolar mix of two oligonucleotides covering TRBC1 and TRBC2. TCRdb reanalysed the UMI-ligation and nested PCR reads using MiXCR and keeps one entry per CDR3 protein. The sample yields around 160,000 distinct CDR3 sequences, approximately 15% seen once. There are a few counts of this clonotype. The CDR3 contains 14 residues. Per the germline V gene, CDR1 is SGHKS and CDR2 is YYEKEE (reference sequence). V dropped 5 bases and J dropped 1 base, with 12 bases sitting between them.

This clonotype was obtained from a human donor in good health. The chain uses TRBV5-5 and TRBJ1-1, with a possible D match to TRBD1 (5 bases). The sequenced material came from naive CD4+ T cells from blood. In DNA, the CDR3 is TGTGCCAGCAGAAAGGGGTGGGGGAACACTGAAGCTTTCTTT. This encodes CASRKGWGNTEAFF.